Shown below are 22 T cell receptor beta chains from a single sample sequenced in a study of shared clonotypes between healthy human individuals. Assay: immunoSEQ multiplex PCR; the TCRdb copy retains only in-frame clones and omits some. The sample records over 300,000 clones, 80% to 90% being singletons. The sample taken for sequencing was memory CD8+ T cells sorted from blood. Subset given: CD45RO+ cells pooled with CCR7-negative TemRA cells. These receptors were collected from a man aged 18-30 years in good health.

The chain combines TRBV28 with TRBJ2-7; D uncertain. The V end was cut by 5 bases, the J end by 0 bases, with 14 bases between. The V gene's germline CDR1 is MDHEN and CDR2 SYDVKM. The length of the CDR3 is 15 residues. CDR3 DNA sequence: TGTGCCAGCAGTCCCCTGTTCCCCGGCTCCTACGAGCAGTACTTC. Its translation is CASSPLFPGSYEQYF.

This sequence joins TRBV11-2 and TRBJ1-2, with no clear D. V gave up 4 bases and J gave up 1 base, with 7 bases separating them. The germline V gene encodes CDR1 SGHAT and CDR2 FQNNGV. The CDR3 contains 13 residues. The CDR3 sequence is CASSSDGNYGYTF. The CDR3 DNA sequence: TGTGCCAGCAGCTCGGACGGTAACTATGGCTACACCTTC.

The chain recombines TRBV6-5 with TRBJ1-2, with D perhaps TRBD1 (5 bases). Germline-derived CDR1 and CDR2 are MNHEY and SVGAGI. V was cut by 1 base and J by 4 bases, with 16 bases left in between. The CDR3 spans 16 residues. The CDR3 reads CASSYLGVRVLYGYTF. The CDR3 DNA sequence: TGTGCCAGCAGTTACTTGGGGGTCAGGGTCCTCTATGGCTACACCTTC.

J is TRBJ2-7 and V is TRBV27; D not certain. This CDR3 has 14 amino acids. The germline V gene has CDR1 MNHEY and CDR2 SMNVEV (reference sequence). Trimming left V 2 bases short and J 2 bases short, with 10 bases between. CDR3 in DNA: TGTGCCAGCAGTTTAATCTCCGTTCCCTACGAGCAGTACTTC. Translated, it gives CASSLISVPYEQYF.

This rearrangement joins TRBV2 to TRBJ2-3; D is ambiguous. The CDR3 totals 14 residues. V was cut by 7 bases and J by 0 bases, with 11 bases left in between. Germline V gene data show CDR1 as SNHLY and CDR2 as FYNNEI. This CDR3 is CASMLLVSTDTQYF. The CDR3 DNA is TGTGCCAGCATGTTGCTAGTGAGCACAGATACGCAGTATTTT.

CDR3 DNA: TGCGCCAGCAGCTACCTACGGCTTCTCAACTATGGCTACACCTTC. Translating gives CASSYLRLLNYGYTF. The chain combines TRBV5-1 with TRBJ1-2; D is unclear. The CDR3 extends over 15 amino acids. From germline, CDR1 is SGHRS and CDR2 YFSETQ. The V and J ends lost 3 bases and 2 bases respectively, with 14 bases between them.

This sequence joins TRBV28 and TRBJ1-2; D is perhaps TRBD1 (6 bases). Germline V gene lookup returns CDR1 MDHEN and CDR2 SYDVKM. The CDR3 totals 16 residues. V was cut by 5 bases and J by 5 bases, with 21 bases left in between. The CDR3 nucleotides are TGTGCCAGCAGTCCTGCGGGGCAGGGGAAGGGGTATGGCTACACCTTC. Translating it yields CASSPAGQGKGYGYTF.

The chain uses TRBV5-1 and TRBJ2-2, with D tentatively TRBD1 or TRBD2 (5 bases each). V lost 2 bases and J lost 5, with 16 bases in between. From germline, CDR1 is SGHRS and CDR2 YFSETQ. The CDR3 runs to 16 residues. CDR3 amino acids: CASSFPRDLSTGELFF. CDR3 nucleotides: TGCGCCAGCAGCTTCCCCCGGGACCTTTCGACCGGGGAGCTGTTTTTT.

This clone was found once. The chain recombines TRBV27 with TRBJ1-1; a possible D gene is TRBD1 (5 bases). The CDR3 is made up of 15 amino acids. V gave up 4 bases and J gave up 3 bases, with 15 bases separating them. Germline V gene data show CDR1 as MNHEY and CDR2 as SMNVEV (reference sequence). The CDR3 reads CASSSAGMVYTEAFF. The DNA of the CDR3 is TGTGCCAGCAGTTCCGCAGGGATGGTTTACACTGAAGCTTTCTTT.

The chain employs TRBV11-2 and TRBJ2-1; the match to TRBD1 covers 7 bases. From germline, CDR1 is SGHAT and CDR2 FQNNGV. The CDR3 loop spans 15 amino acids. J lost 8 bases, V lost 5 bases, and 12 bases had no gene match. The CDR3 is CASSTIHRGRHEQFF. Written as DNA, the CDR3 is TGTGCCAGCAGCACCATACACAGGGGCCGTCATGAGCAGTTCTTC.

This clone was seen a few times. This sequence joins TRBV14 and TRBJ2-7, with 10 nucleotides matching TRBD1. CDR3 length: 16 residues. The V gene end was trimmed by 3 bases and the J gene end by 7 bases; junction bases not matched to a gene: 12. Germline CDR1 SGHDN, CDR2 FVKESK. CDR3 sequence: CASSQPPGTGVLEQYF. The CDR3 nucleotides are TGTGCCAGCAGCCAGCCCCCCGGGACAGGGGTTTTGGAGCAGTACTTC.

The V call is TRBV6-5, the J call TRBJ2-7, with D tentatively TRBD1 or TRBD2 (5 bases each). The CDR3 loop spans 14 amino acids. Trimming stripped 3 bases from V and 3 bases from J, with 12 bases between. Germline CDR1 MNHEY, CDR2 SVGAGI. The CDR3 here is CASSYGDGNYEQYF. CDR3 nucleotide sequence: TGTGCCAGCAGTTATGGGGACGGAAACTACGAGCAGTACTTC.

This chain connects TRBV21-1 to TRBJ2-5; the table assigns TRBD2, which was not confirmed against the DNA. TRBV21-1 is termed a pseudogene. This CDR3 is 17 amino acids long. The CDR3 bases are TGTGCCAGCAGCAAAAGGCTTAGCGGGGGACCGGGGGAGACCCAGTACTTC. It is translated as CASSKRLSGGPGETQYF.

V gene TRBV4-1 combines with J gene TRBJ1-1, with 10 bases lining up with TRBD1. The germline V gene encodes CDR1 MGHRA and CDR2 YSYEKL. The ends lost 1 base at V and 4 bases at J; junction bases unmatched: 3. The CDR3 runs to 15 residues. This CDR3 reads CASSQGTGGSTEAFF. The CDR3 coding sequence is TGCGCCAGCAGCCAAGGGACAGGGGGTAGCACTGAAGCTTTCTTT.

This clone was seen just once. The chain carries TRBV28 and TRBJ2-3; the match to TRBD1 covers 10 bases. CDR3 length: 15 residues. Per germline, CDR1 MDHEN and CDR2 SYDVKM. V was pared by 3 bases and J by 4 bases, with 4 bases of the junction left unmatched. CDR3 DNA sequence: TGTGCCAGCAGTTTCCGGACAGGGGGAGCAGATACGCAGTATTTT. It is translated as CASSFRTGGADTQYF.

The CDR3 bases are TGTGCCAGCACTCAAAGGCCGGGGGGCCCTGAAGCTTTCTTT. Protein product: CASTQRPGGPEAFF. The chain recombines TRBV6-4 with TRBJ1-1; a weak D match, TRBD1 (6 bases). CDR3 length: 14 residues. The ends were cut back, 7 bases at V and 6 bases at J, with 18 bases in the middle. From germline, CDR1 is MRHNA and CDR2 SNTAGT.

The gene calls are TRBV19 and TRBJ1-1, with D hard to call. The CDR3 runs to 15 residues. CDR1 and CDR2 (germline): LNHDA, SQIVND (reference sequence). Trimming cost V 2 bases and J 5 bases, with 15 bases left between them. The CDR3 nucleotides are TGTGCCAGTAGTATATCCTCCTCCTTGGGGACTGAAGCTTTCTTT. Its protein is CASSISSSLGTEAFF.

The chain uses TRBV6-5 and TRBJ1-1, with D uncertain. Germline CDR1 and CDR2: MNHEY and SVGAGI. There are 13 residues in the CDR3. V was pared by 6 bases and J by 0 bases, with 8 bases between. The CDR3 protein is CASRPGMNTEAFF. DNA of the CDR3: TGTGCCAGCAGGCCGGGAATGAACACTGAAGCTTTCTTT.

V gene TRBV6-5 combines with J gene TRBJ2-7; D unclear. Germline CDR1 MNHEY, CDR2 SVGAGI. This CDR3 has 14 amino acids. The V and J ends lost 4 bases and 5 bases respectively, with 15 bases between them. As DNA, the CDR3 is TGTGCCAGCAGTTCCTTGACGACGACGGACGAGCAGTACTTC. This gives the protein CASSSLTTTDEQYF.

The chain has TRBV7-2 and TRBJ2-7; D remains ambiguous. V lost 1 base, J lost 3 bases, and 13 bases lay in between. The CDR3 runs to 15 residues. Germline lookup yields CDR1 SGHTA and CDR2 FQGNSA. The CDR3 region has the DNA TGTGCCAGCAGCTTAGTCCCTAGTTCCTACTACGAGCAGTACTTC. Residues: CASSLVPSSYYEQYF.

The CDR3 loop is CASSFLPGGGKNIQYF. The CDR3 DNA follows: TGTGCCAGCAGTTTCCTCCCCGGGGGAGGCAAAAACATTCAGTACTTC. V gene TRBV27 combines with J gene TRBJ2-4; D possibly corresponds to TRBD2 (6 bases). Trimming shortened V by 3 bases and J by 3 bases, and 15 bases separated the two germline ends. Germline loops: CDR1 MNHEY, CDR2 SMNVEV (reference sequence). The CDR3 is 16 residues long.

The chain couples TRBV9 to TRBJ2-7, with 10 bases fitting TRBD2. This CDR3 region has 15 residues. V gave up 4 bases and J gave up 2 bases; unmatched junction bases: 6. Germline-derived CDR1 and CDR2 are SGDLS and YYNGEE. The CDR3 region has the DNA TGTGCCAGCAGCCCTACCAGCGGGGGGGCCTACGAGCAGTACTTC. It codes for CASSPTSGGAYEQYF. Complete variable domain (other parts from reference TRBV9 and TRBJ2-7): DSGVTQTPKHLITATGQRVTLRCSPRSGDLSVYWYQQSLDQGLQFLIQYYNGEERAKGNILERFSAQQFPDLHSELNLSSLELGDSALYFCASSPTSGGAYEQYFGPGTRLTVT.